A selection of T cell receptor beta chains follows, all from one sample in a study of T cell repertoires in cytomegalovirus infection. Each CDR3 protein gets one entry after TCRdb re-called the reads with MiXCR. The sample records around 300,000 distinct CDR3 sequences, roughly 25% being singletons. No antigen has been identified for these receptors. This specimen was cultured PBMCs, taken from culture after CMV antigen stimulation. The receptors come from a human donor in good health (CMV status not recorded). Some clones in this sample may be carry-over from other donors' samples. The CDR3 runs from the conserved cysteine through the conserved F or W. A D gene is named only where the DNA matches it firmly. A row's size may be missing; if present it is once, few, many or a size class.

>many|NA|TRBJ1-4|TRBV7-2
CASSLTQRLTTNEKLFF
TGTGCCAGCAGCTTAACCCAGAGACTCACAACTAATGAAAAACTGTTTTTT
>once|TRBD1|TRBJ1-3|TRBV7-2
CASSTGTATSGNTIYF
TGTGCCAGCAGCACCGGGACAGCCACTTCTGGAAACACCATATATTTT
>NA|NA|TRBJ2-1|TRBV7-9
CASSFETSTYNEQFF
TGTGCCAGCAGCTTCGAGACTTCTACCTACAATGAGCAGTTCTTC
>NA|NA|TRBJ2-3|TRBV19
CASSIFGSTDTQYF
TGTGCCAGTAGTATTTTCGGGAGCACAGATACGCAGTATTTT
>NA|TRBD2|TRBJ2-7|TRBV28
CASRPGLAGAKQYF
TGTGCCAGCAGGCCGGGACTAGCGGGAGCTAAGCAGTACTTC
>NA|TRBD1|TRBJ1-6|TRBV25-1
CASSESGTGYNSPLHF
TGTGCCAGCAGTGAATCAGGGACAGGTTATAATTCACCCCTCCACTTT
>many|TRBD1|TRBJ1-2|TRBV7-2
CASSLVGTELYGYTF
TGTGCCAGCAGCTTAGTGGGGACAGAACTTTATGGCTACACCTTC
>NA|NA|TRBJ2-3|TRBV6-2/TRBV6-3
CASSSQDVSHTQYF
TGTGCCAGCAGTTCTCAAGATGTGTCCCATACGCAGTATTTT
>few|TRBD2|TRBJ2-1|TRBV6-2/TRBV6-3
CASSYSMGLAGEGLSYNEQFF
TGTGCCAGCAGTTACTCGATGGGACTAGCGGGAGAAGGCTTATCCTACAATGAGCAGTTCTTC
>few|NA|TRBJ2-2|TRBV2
CASSGTFPGELFF
TGTGCCAGCAGCGGGACCTTCCCCGGGGAGCTGTTTTTT
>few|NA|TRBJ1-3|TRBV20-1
CSAWGTTGNTIYF
TGCAGTGCGTGGGGGACAACTGGAAACACCATATATTTT
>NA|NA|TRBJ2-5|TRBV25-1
CASSETPAFQETQYF
TGTGCCAGCAGTGAAACTCCAGCCTTCCAAGAGACCCAGTACTTC
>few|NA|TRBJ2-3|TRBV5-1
CASSLISKNTDTQYF
TGCGCCAGCAGCTTGATTTCCAAGAACACAGATACGCAGTATTTT
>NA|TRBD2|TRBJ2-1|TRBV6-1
CASSPRTSGIYNEQFF
TGTGCCAGCAGCCCTAGGACTAGCGGGATTTACAATGAGCAGTTCTTC
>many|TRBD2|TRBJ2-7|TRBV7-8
CASSLGMRLAGNEQYF
TGTGCCAGCAGCTTAGGAATGAGACTAGCGGGAAACGAGCAGTACTTC
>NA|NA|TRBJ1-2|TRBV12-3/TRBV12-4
CASSPRAFRGYTF
TGTGCCAGCAGTCCCAGGGCCTTTCGGGGCTACACCTTC
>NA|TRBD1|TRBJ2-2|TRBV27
CASSDRVGGELFF
TGTGCCAGCTCGGACAGGGTGGGCGGGGAGCTGTTTTTT
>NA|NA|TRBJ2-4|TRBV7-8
CASSLVEGGVKNIQYF
TGTGCCAGCAGCTTAGTGGAGGGGGGGGTCAAAAACATTCAGTACTTC
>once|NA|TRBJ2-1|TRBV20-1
CSARGRPPSSYNEQFF
TGCAGTGCTAGAGGAAGACCACCGTCCTCCTACAATGAGCAGTTCTTC
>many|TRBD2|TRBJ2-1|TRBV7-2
CASSLALAVSYNEQFF
TGTGCCAGCAGCTTAGCACTAGCGGTCTCCTACAATGAGCAGTTCTTC
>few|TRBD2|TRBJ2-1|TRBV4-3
CASSQDGPSGTFYNEQFF
TGCGCCAGCAGCCAAGATGGCCCTAGCGGGACCTTTTACAATGAGCAGTTCTTC
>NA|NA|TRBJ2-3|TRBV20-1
CSASQGSTDTQYF
TGCAGTGCTAGCCAGGGGAGCACAGATACGCAGTATTTT
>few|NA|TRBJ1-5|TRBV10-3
CAISESGMGAKGQPQHF
TGTGCCATCAGTGAGTCGGGTATGGGGGCGAAGGGTCAGCCCCAGCATTTT
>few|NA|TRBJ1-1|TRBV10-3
CAISGSGNTEAFF
TGTGCCATCAGTGGTTCGGGGAACACTGAAGCTTTCTTT
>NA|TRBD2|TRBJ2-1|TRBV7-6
CASSSGLAGSTGDEQFF
TGTGCCAGCAGCTCGGGACTAGCGGGATCAACAGGGGATGAGCAGTTCTTC
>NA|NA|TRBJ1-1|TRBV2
CASSWAGDNTEAFF
TGTGCCAGCAGTTGGGCAGGGGATAACACTGAAGCTTTCTTT
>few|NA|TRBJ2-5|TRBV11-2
CASSRQLYQETQYF
TGTGCCAGCAGCCGCCAGTTGTACCAAGAGACCCAGTACTTC
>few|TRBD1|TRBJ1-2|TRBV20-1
CSARDQDRGNYGYTF
TGCAGTGCTAGAGATCAGGACAGGGGGAACTATGGCTACACCTTC
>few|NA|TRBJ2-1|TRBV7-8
CASSHSGASSYNEQFF
TGTGCCAGCAGCCATTCGGGGGCCTCCTCTTACAATGAGCAGTTCTTC
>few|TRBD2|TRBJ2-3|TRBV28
CASSLSLAGSGNTQYF
TGTGCCAGCAGTTTATCACTAGCGGGCTCGGGGAATACGCAGTATTTT
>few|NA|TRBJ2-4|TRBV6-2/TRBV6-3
CASPLTELAKNIQYF
TGTGCCAGCCCCTTAACGGAACTAGCCAAAAACATTCAGTACTTC
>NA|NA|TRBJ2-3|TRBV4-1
CASSQPLGLDISTDTQYF
TGCGCCAGCAGCCAACCATTAGGGCTAGACATTAGCACAGATACGCAGTATTTT
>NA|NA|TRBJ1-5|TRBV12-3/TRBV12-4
CASSLALEQPQHF
TGTGCCAGCAGTTTAGCGCTGGAGCAGCCCCAGCATTTT
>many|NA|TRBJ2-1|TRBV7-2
CASSLWLAGNNEQFF
TGTGCCAGCAGCTTATGGCTAGCCGGGAACAATGAGCAGTTCTTC
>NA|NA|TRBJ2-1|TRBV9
CASSPYRQPVSGEQFF
TGTGCCAGCAGCCCGTATCGCCAGCCGGTGAGTGGTGAGCAGTTCTTC
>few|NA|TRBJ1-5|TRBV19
CASSTTAGRASREPQHF
TGTGCCAGTAGCACAACGGCAGGGAGAGCGAGTCGTGAGCCCCAGCATTTT
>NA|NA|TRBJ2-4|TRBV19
CASSISGVAAKNIQYF
TGTGCCAGTAGTATTTCGGGAGTGGCCGCCAAAAACATTCAGTACTTC
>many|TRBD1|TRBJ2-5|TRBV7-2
CASSRTGWQETQYF
TGTGCCAGCAGCCGGACAGGGTGGCAAGAGACCCAGTACTTC